This T cell receptor (beta chain) comes out of a study of OX40 agonist ivuxolimab in advanced cancers. Study-wide results and limits: CD4+ and CD8+ blood T cells expanded clonally by week 6 at 0.1 to 3.0 mg/kg. No determination was made of the antigen specificity of the expanded peripheral T cells.

The assay was immunoSEQ multiplex PCR, and TCRdb's table has in-frame clones only and misses some. The sample shows around 33,000 clones, roughly 85% of them seen only once. With autoimmune disease history or systemic immunosuppression, patients were excluded. Regarding this clone: As yet, its antigen is unknown.

V lost 2 bases and J 1 base, leaving 7 bases between the germline ends. This CDR3 spans 13 amino acids. The V gene's germline CDR1 is GTSNPN and CDR2 SVGIG (reference sequence). The source was CD4+ or CD8+ T cells sorted from blood, collected in a trial of the OX40 agonist ivuxolimab. The chain uses TRBV30 and TRBJ2-3, with unresolved D. This TCR was recovered from an adult with an advanced solid tumor such as melanoma, head and neck, liver or kidney cancer. The CDR3: CAWSNKGTDTQYF. The CDR3, as DNA: TGTGCCTGGAGTAATAAAGGCACAGATACGCAGTATTTT.